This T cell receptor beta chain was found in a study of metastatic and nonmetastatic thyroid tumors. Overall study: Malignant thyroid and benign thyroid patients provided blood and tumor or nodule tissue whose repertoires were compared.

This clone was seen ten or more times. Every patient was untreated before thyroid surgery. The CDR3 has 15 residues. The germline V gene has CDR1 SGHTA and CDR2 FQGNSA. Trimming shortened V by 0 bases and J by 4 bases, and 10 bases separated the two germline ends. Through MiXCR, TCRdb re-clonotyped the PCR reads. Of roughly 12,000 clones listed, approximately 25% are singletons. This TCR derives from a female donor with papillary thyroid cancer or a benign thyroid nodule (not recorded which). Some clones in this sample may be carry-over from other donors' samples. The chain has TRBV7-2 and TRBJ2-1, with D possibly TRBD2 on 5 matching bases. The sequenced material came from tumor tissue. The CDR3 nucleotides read TGTGCCAGCAGCTTAGCTGGTAGCGCATACAATGAGCAGTTCTTC. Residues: CASSLAGSAYNEQFF.